These 30 T cell receptor beta chains came from one sample sequenced in a study of T-cell reconstitution after alpha-beta-depleted transplantation in children. The study, taken as a whole, reports: T-cell numbers and diversity one year post-transplant derived largely from freshly generated T cells.

For these receptors, no antigen is known. TCRbeta library construction was performed incorporating unique molecular identifiers. TCRdb reprocessed the PCR reads via MiXCR and lists one record per CDR3 protein. This table holds approximately 300,000 distinct CDR3 sequences, approximately 7.3% found once. The sequences come from peripheral blood, collected 360 days after TCRalphabeta/CD19-depleted stem cell transplant. These receptors all come from a female patient aged 2-15 years who had a stem cell transplant for Fanconi anemia, so the T cells may come from the graft donor.

This chain connects TRBV29-1 to TRBJ1-3; 8 bases line up with TRBD1. CDR1 is SQVTM, CDR2 ANQGSEA, per germline. The length of the CDR3 is 14 residues. V was clipped by 5 bases and J by 4 bases; unmatched bases: 7. The CDR3 region has the DNA TGCAGCGTTCATGTAGGACAGGGAGGAAACACCATATATTTT. Its protein is CSVHVGQGGNTIYF.

This clonotype was observed many times. The chain combines TRBV5-1 with TRBJ1-1; D remains ambiguous. Germline CDR1 reads SGHRS; CDR2 reads YFSETQ. The germline V and J ends were trimmed by 5 bases and 1 base, with 12 bases remaining between them. This CDR3 comprises 14 residues. CDR3 nucleotide sequence: TGCGCCAGCAGAGTGACAAGGCAGAACACTGAAGCTTTCTTT. Amino acid sequence: CASRVTRQNTEAFF.

In nucleotides, the CDR3 is TGTGCCAGCAGCCAAGCGATAGAAACACCCCTCCACTTT. Protein sequence: CASSQAIETPLHF. V gene TRBV3-1 combines with J gene TRBJ1-6; no definite D call. The CDR3 contains 13 residues. V was cut by 1 base and J by 11 bases, with 9 bases left in between. CDR1 and CDR2 (germline): LGHDT, YNNKEL (reference sequence). Full variable domain (missing parts from reference TRBV3-1 and TRBJ1-6): DTAVSQTPKYLVTQMGNDKSIKCEQNLGHDTMYWYKQDSKKFLKIMFSYNNKELIINETVPNRFSPKSPDKAHLNLHINSLELGDSAVYFCASSQAIETPLHFGNGTRLTVT.

This clonotype came up many times. V gene TRBV29-1 combines with J gene TRBJ2-7, with 8 bases matching TRBD1. The CDR3 runs 13 residues. Germline V lookup: CDR1 SQVTM, CDR2 ANQGSEA. The V segment lost 4 bases and the J segment 2 bases; nucleotides outside the gene matches: 4. CDR3 loop: CSVGATGAYEQYF. The CDR3 DNA reads TGCAGCGTTGGGGCGACAGGGGCCTACGAGCAGTACTTC.

In its sample, this clonotype was seen many times. This chain links TRBV29-1 with TRBJ2-7; possibly TRBD2 for D (6 bases). V lost 4 bases and J lost 4, with 32 bases in between. The CDR3 runs to 19 residues. The germline V gene encodes CDR1 SQVTM and CDR2 ANQGSEA. DNA of the CDR3: TGCAGCGTTGGTCTGGACCAAACTCCGCGGGACTTGGAGGAATACGAGCAGTACTTC. Its protein product is CSVGLDQTPRDLEEYEQYF.

This clonotype was seen repeatedly, ten times or more. The chain links TRBV5-1 to TRBJ2-2, with D maybe TRBD2 (5 bases). V lost 5 bases, J lost 0 bases, and 11 bases lay in between. The CDR3 is 15 residues long. Germline V gives CDR1 SGHRS, CDR2 YFSETQ. This chain's CDR3 is CASRGIATNTGELFF. The CDR3 DNA sequence: TGCGCCAGCAGAGGGATAGCGACGAACACCGGGGAGCTGTTTTTT.

At least ten counts were recorded for this clonotype. This chain connects TRBV7-2 to TRBJ2-7; the D gene is possibly TRBD2 (5 bases). Germline V CDR1 and CDR2: SGHTA, FQGNSA. The germline V and J ends were trimmed by 3 bases and 4 bases, with 7 bases remaining between them. This CDR3 region has 12 residues. In DNA, the CDR3 is TGTGCCAGCAGCTTTCGGGGATACGAGCAGTACTTC. Its translation: CASSFRGYEQYF.

In this sample, this clonotype turned up many times. The CDR3 DNA follows: TGTGCCAGCAGCGGGCGACAGGGAGCTTTCTTT. This gives the protein CASSGRQGAFF. The rearrangement joins TRBV12-3 or TRBV12-4 to TRBJ1-1; 7 positions match TRBD1. The CDR3 is 11 residues long. The V gene end was trimmed by 6 bases and the J gene end by 10 bases; junction bases not matched to a gene: 5.

Many counts were recorded for this clonotype. The V gene is TRBV20-1, the J gene TRBJ2-5, with 12 bases matching TRBD2. Per germline, CDR1 DFQATT and CDR2 SNEGSKA (reference sequence). The CDR3 sequence is 15 residues long. The V gene end was trimmed by 0 bases and the J gene end by 2 bases; junction bases not matched to a gene: 1. The CDR3 spells CSARDGTSGQETQYF. In nucleotides, the CDR3 is TGCAGTGCTAGAGATGGGACTAGCGGGCAAGAGACCCAGTACTTC.

The genes are TRBV28 and TRBJ2-2; possible D gene TRBD2, 7 bases. The V gene's germline CDR1 is MDHEN and CDR2 SYDVKM. This CDR3 is 17 amino acids long. Trimming shortened V by 5 bases and J by 0 bases, and 16 bases separated the two germline ends. The CDR3 DNA is TGTGCCAGCAGTCCAGGGTTCGGGGGGCCGAACACCGGGGAGCTGTTTTTT. Translation: CASSPGFGGPNTGELFF.

The chain recombines TRBV5-8 with TRBJ1-3; TRBD1 might be the D (6 bases). Germline V lookup: CDR1 SGHTS, CDR2 YDEGEE. This CDR3 is 15 amino acids long. V was trimmed by 5 bases and J by 0 bases, leaving 12 bases between them. DNA for the CDR3: TGTGCCAGCAGACCTACAGGGAGCTCTGGAAACACCATATATTTT. Translation gives CASRPTGSSGNTIYF.

This chain connects TRBV9 to TRBJ2-7; D gene uncertain. The CDR3 runs to 14 residues. Germline assignment: CDR1 SGDLS and CDR2 YYNGEE. V was shortened by 2 bases and J by 2 bases, with 11 bases between the two germline ends. The CDR3 DNA follows: TGTGCCAGCAGCGTCCCAGGTAACCCCTACGAGCAGTACTTC. Its protein product is CASSVPGNPYEQYF.

This clonotype was found a few times. This chain connects TRBV6-1 to TRBJ2-7; perhaps TRBD2 as D (5 bases). The CDR3 totals 13 residues. Germline CDR1 MNHNS, CDR2 SASEGT. Trimming left V 6 bases short and J 4 bases short, with 13 bases between. CDR3 region: CASRVGVGYEQYF. The DNA for the CDR3 is TGTGCCAGCAGAGTGGGAGTGGGGTACGAGCAGTACTTC.

This clonotype has ten or more counts. This chain links TRBV2 with TRBJ2-7, with unresolved D. This CDR3 spans 11 amino acids. The ends were cut back, 3 bases at V and 3 bases at J, with 3 bases in the middle. CDR1 and CDR2 from the germline V gene are SNHLY and FYNNEI. CDR3 sequence reads: CASSDDYEQYF. Written as DNA, the CDR3 is TGTGCCAGCAGTGATGACTACGAGCAGTACTTC.

This clonotype was counted ten times or more. V usage is TRBV29-1 and J usage is TRBJ1-1, with a possible D match to TRBD1 (5 bases). The germline CDR1 and CDR2 sequences are SQVTM and ANQGSEA. The CDR3 has 13 amino acids. V lost 8 bases to trimming and J lost 1 base, with 14 bases between them. Here the CDR3 reads CSTREGRNTEAFF. Written as DNA, the CDR3 is TGCAGCACAAGGGAGGGGAGGAACACTGAAGCTTTCTTT. The whole variable domain, remainder taken from reference TRBV29-1 and TRBJ1-1, is SAVISQKPSRDICQRGTSLTIQCQVDSQVTMMFWYRQQPGQSLTLIATANQGSEATYESGFVIDKFPISRPNLTFSTLTVSNMSPEDSSIYLCSTREGRNTEAFFGQGTRLTVV.

This clonotype came up many times. The chain couples TRBV14 to TRBJ2-7, with D hard to call. With 0 bases removed from V and 7 bases from J, the gap between germline ends came to 10 bases. Germline assignment: CDR1 SGHDN and CDR2 FVKESK. This CDR3 has 13 residues. CDR3 bases: TGTGCCAGCAGCCAAGATCAGGCATCGGAGCAGTACTTC. Its protein product is CASSQDQASEQYF.

This clonotype was seen once. The chain recombines TRBV7-8 with TRBJ2-2; possible D gene TRBD1, 5 bases. CDR1 and CDR2 (germline): SGHVS, FQNEAQ. The ends were cut back, 3 bases at V and 0 bases at J, with 11 bases in the middle. The CDR3 is 16 amino acids. CDR3 residues: CASSFGALANTGELFF. CDR3 nucleotide sequence: TGTGCCAGCAGCTTTGGGGCCCTAGCGAACACCGGGGAGCTGTTTTTT.

A few counts support this clonotype. This sequence joins TRBV28 and TRBJ1-5; a possible D gene is TRBD1 (6 bases). The germline gives CDR1 MDHEN, CDR2 SYDVKM. V lost 7 bases and J lost 3, with 10 bases in between. The CDR3 is made up of 13 amino acids. CDR3 DNA: TGTGCCAGCATACGGACAGCCAATCAGCCCCAGCATTTT. Its translation: CASIRTANQPQHF. Full variable domain (remainder filled in from reference TRBV28 and TRBJ1-5): DVKVTQSSRYLVKRTGEKVFLECVQDMDHENMFWYRQDPGLGLRLIYFSYDVKMKEKGDIPEGYSVSREKKERFSLILESASTNQTSMYLCASIRTANQPQHFGDGTRLSIL.

This clonotype was recorded a few times. The rearrangement links TRBV9 to TRBJ1-2; TRBD1 is a possible D gene (5 bases). Deletions cut 0 bases from V and 6 bases from J, with 27 bases between. CDR1 and CDR2 (germline): SGDLS, YYNGEE. The CDR3 contains 19 residues. The DNA for the CDR3 is TGTGCCAGCAGCGTAGACCCGTGGGGACCGGGGGACGGATCCCATGGCTACACCTTC. It codes for CASSVDPWGPGDGSHGYTF.

This clonotype was recorded at least ten times. The chain is built from TRBV29-1 and TRBJ2-3; D remains ambiguous. V was pared by 1 base and J by 0 bases, with 14 bases between. The CDR3 loop spans 16 amino acids. Germline V gene data show CDR1 as SQVTM and CDR2 as ANQGSEA. CDR3 in DNA: TGCAGCGTTGAAGCGCCCGCCAGGTTGAGCACAGATACGCAGTATTTT. Translated: CSVEAPARLSTDTQYF.

This clonotype was found a few times. The chain employs TRBV4-1 and TRBJ2-3, with 8 bases aligning to TRBD2. Germline V gene sequence: CDR1 MGHRA, CDR2 YSYEKL. V was pared by 4 bases and J by 4 bases, with 13 bases of the junction left unmatched. The CDR3 sequence is 17 residues long. In DNA form, the CDR3 reads TGCGCCAGCAGCCGGTTTACTAGCGGCACGGGGCCAGATACGCAGTATTTT. The encoded protein is CASSRFTSGTGPDTQYF.

This clonotype was observed many times. CDR3 sequence (DNA): TGCAGTGCTAGAGAAAGTAGCGGGGGGGATATCGAGCAGTACTTC. It codes for CSARESSGGDIEQYF. The chain combines TRBV20-1 with TRBJ2-7, with 11 bases identical to TRBD2. Trimming at V came to 0 bases and at J to 6 bases, leaving 7 bases not matched to a gene. From germline, CDR1 is DFQATT and CDR2 SNEGSKA (reference sequence). This CDR3 region has 15 residues.

This clonotype was found a few times. This chain joins TRBV18 and TRBJ2-1; D is perhaps TRBD1 (6 bases). V shed 3 bases and J shed 7 bases, with 22 bases lying between them. Germline-derived CDR1 and CDR2 are KGHSH and LQKENI. The CDR3 covers 17 residues. DNA for the CDR3: TGTGCCAGCTCACCTGGGTATGGGGGCGTCTTCGGTAATGAGCAGTTCTTC. Translation: CASSPGYGGVFGNEQFF. Drawing the rest from reference TRBV18 and TRBJ2-1, the complete variable domain is NAGVMQNPRHLVRRRGQEARLRCSPMKGHSHVYWYRQLPEEGLKFMVYLQKENIIDESGMPKERFSAEFPKEGPSILRIQQVVRGDSAAYFCASSPGYGGVFGNEQFFGPGTRLTVL.

This clonotype was counted between two and nine times. The CDR3 spells CASSLLGQLATGELFF. The CDR3 DNA reads TGTGCCAGCAGTCTACTGGGACAGCTCGCCACCGGGGAGCTGTTTTTT. This rearrangement joins TRBV28 to TRBJ2-2, with 7 bases fitting TRBD1. Per germline, CDR1 MDHEN and CDR2 SYDVKM. The ends lost 5 bases at V and 4 bases at J; junction bases unmatched: 10. This CDR3 is built from 16 residues.

The sample holds many counts of this clonotype. The chain combines TRBV5-1 with TRBJ1-1, with no clear D. Per germline, CDR1 SGHRS and CDR2 YFSETQ. The CDR3 length is 14 residues. The germline V and J ends were trimmed by 0 bases and 8 bases, with 14 bases remaining between them. In nucleotides, the CDR3 is TGCGCCAGCAGCTTGGATTCGGTAGCGGGCGAAGCTTTCTTT. Encoded protein: CASSLDSVAGEAFF.

This clonotype was seen more than once but under ten times. The rearrangement uses TRBV7-2 and TRBJ2-2; the D gene is possibly TRBD1 (5 bases). V lost 3 bases, J lost 6 bases, and 17 bases lay in between. This CDR3 has 16 residues. CDR1 is SGHTA, CDR2 FQGNSA, per germline. CDR3 residues: CASSFNPHGAAGELFF. In nucleotides, the CDR3 is TGTGCCAGCAGCTTTAATCCCCATGGGGCGGCCGGGGAGCTGTTTTTT.

In this sample, this clonotype turned up many times. The rearrangement joins TRBV12-3 or TRBV12-4 to TRBJ2-7; the match to TRBD1 covers 8 bases. This CDR3 is built from 13 residues. V lost 6 bases to trimming and J lost 6 bases; unmatched junction nucleotides: 7. CDR3 in amino acids: CASRLGQGTEQYF. CDR3 nucleotide sequence: TGTGCCAGCAGACTTGGACAGGGAACCGAGCAGTACTTC.

This clonotype turned up a few times. V is TRBV20-1 and J is TRBJ2-7, with 11 bases lining up with TRBD2. Germline assignment: CDR1 DFQATT and CDR2 SNEGSKA (reference sequence). CDR3 length: 15 residues. V was clipped by 3 bases and J by 3 bases; unmatched bases: 7. CDR3 coding DNA: TGCAGTGCTAGCACGGGACTAGCGGCCATCTACGAGCAGTACTTC. Its protein is CSASTGLAAIYEQYF.

The chain uses TRBV2 and TRBJ1-2; maybe TRBD1 (5 bases). CDR3 length equals 15 residues. The germline V and J ends were trimmed by 2 bases and 6 bases, with 16 bases remaining between them. Germline CDR1 SNHLY, CDR2 FYNNEI. The CDR3 nucleotides read TGTGCCAGCAGTGAACGCCCACGGGACGCTAATGGCTACACCTTC. Translated, it gives CASSERPRDANGYTF.

This clonotype was seen only a few times. The chain recombines TRBV7-4 with TRBJ2-1; D not resolved. Deletions cut 1 base from V and 15 bases from J, with 13 bases between. There are 12 residues in the CDR3. CDR1 and CDR2 from the germline V gene are SGHVT and SQSDAQ. CDR3 protein: CASSLGEEKAFF. The CDR3 coding sequence is TGTGCCAGCAGCTTAGGGGAAGAGAAGGCGTTCTTC.